The 23 T cell receptor beta chains in this list originate from one sample, sequenced in a study of shared clonotypes between healthy human individuals. The table came from immunoSEQ multiplex PCR; TCRdb's copy has only in-frame clones and leaves some out. The sample lists over 2 million clones; 85% to 95% were seen once. Sequencing was carried out using naive CD4+ T cells sorted from blood. Subset denoted: CD45RA+ positively selected. The source of these receptors is a man younger than 35 in good health.

This chain links TRBV28 with TRBJ1-1, with a tentative D call TRBD1 (5 bases). Germline V gene lookup returns CDR1 MDHEN and CDR2 SYDVKM. This CDR3 contains 14 residues. Trimming removed 7 bases at V and 0 bases at J, with 12 bases between. The CDR3 here is CASTRVALNTEAFF. CDR3 DNA: TGTGCCAGCACCAGGGTGGCGTTGAACACTGAAGCTTTCTTT.

Turning to this clone: Other DNA sequences in the sample encode the same CDR3. The J gene is TRBJ2-7, the V gene TRBV5-1; D is possibly TRBD1 or TRBD2 (5 bases each). The V gene lost 0 bases and the J gene lost 0 bases, with 10 bases spanning the gap. The CDR3 has 15 amino acids. Germline values: CDR1 SGHRS, CDR2 YFSETQ. This CDR3 reads CASSLGGVGSYEQYF. CDR3 nucleotide sequence: TGCGCCAGCAGCTTGGGAGGGGTCGGCTCCTACGAGCAGTACTTC.

In its sample, this clone was seen once. The chain recombines TRBV5-1 with TRBJ2-1, with 12 nucleotides matching TRBD2. V was pared by 4 bases and J by 12 bases, with 14 bases of the junction left unmatched. The CDR3 sequence is 16 residues long. The germline CDR1 and CDR2 sequences are SGHRS and YFSETQ. CDR3 in amino acids: CASSPTSGRSYRVQFF. The CDR3 region has the DNA TGCGCCAGCAGCCCTACTAGCGGGAGGTCATACCGTGTGCAGTTCTTC. Together with reference TRBV5-1 and TRBJ2-1, the CDR3 gives the full variable domain: KAGVTQTPRYLIKTRGQQVTLSCSPISGHRSVSWYQQTPGQGLQFLFEYFSETQRNKGNFPGRFSGRQFSNSRSEMNVSTLELGDSALYLCASSPTSGRSYRVQFFGPGTRLTVL.

The V call is TRBV19, the J call TRBJ1-2, with a tentative D call TRBD1 (5 bases). The CDR3 sequence is 13 residues long. Trimming stripped 6 bases from V and 4 bases from J, with 12 bases between. Germline values: CDR1 LNHDA, CDR2 SQIVND (reference sequence). The CDR3 region has the DNA TGTGCCAGTAGCCGGGGGACCGTCTATGGCTACACCTTC. Protein: CASSRGTVYGYTF.

The chain uses TRBV6-1 and TRBJ1-5; TRBD1 agrees at 10 bases. This CDR3 has 16 amino acids. Germline V gene data show CDR1 as MNHNS and CDR2 as SASEGT. Trimming cost V 3 bases and J 3 bases; bases outside gene matches: 5. The CDR3 nucleotides read TGTGCCAGCAGTGACGGGACAGGGGACCTCAATCAGCCCCAGCATTTT. It yields the protein CASSDGTGDLNQPQHF.

The chain joins TRBV9 to TRBJ2-3; 10 bases map to TRBD2. Per the germline V gene, CDR1 is SGDLS and CDR2 is YYNGEE. The CDR3 has 16 residues. J gave up 2 bases and V 3 bases, and 6 bases lay outside the gene matches. CDR3 protein: CASSALAGANTDTQYF. In DNA, the CDR3 is TGTGCCAGCAGCGCCCTAGCGGGGGCTAACACAGATACGCAGTATTTT.

The chain joins TRBV4-1 to TRBJ2-3; 11 bases fit TRBD2. In germline, CDR1 is MGHRA, CDR2 YSYEKL. The trim removed 4 bases at V and 0 bases at J, leaving 3 bases unmatched. There are 16 residues in the CDR3. The DNA for the CDR3 is TGCGCCAGCAGCCCGAGGACTAGCGGGAGCACAGATACGCAGTATTTT. This sequence encodes CASSPRTSGSTDTQYF.

The chain links TRBV11-1 to TRBJ1-4, with 7 bases lining up with TRBD1. The germline V gene encodes CDR1 SGHAT and CDR2 FQDESV (reference sequence). CDR3 length equals 17 residues. V gave up 5 bases and J gave up 1 base; unmatched junction bases: 10. Here the CDR3 reads CASSPQRRQGTNEKLFF. In DNA, the CDR3 is TGTGCCAGCAGCCCCCAAAGAAGACAGGGAACTAATGAAAAACTGTTTTTT.

With respect to this clone: At the DNA level, this CDR3 is encoded by other sequences in the same sample as well. The chain has TRBV30 and TRBJ2-7, with TRBD2 as a possible D gene (5 bases). Per the germline V gene, CDR1 is GTSNPN and CDR2 is SVGIG (reference sequence). The CDR3 contains 11 residues. Trimming left V 2 bases short and J 5 bases short, with 7 bases between. The CDR3 nucleotides are TGTGCCTGGAGTCCGGGAAACGAGCAGTACTTC. Translating gives CAWSPGNEQYF.

V and J are TRBV5-4 and TRBJ1-1; 7 bases are a match to TRBD1. The germline gives CDR1 SGHNT, CDR2 YYREEE (reference sequence). V lost 3 bases, J lost 6 bases, and 8 bases stayed unmatched. The CDR3 sequence is 14 residues long. CDR3 DNA sequence: TGTGCCAGCAGCTCAGACAGGGCTCAGCCTGAAGCTTTCTTT. Translation gives CASSSDRAQPEAFF.

The CDR3 here is CARTGGGDNSPLHF. The CDR3 bases are TGTGCTCGGACCGGGGGTGGGGATAATTCACCCCTCCACTTT. V and J are TRBV28 and TRBJ1-6; a weak D match, TRBD1 (5 bases). Germline V gene data show CDR1 as MDHEN and CDR2 as SYDVKM. The CDR3 consists of 14 residues.

Concerning this clone: Possible read error: a much larger clone is one base away. This same CDR3 is encoded by further DNA sequences in the sample. The rearrangement links TRBV6-5 to TRBJ1-1; D gene uncertain. This CDR3 comprises 11 residues. Trimming pared 7 bases from V and 1 base from J, leaving 4 bases between. In germline, CDR1 is MNHEY, CDR2 SVGAGI. The CDR3 is CASTKNTEAFF. Here the CDR3 DNA reads TGTGCCAGCACCAAGAACACTGAAGCTTTCTTT.

CDR3 nucleotide sequence: TGCGCCAGCAGCCGAATGGGGGGGAGCACAGATACGCAGTATTTT. This translates into CASSRMGGSTDTQYF. The rearrangement links TRBV5-1 to TRBJ2-3, with 7 bases aligning to TRBD2. This CDR3 is 15 amino acids long. V was pared by 4 bases and J by 0 bases, with 5 bases of the junction left unmatched. Germline V gives CDR1 SGHRS, CDR2 YFSETQ.

The rearrangement links TRBV4-3 to TRBJ2-3, with a possible D match to TRBD2 (6 bases). Germline assignment: CDR1 LGHNA and CDR2 YSLEER. V lost 0 bases, J lost 5 bases, and 18 bases lay in between. The CDR3 sequence is 17 residues long. This CDR3 reads CASSQDLGPGGGDTQYF. The CDR3 DNA sequence: TGCGCCAGCAGCCAAGATCTAGGACCCGGGGGTGGAGATACGCAGTATTTT.

The rearrangement joins TRBV5-1 to TRBJ1-5; D is possibly TRBD1 (5 bases). Germline lookup yields CDR1 SGHRS and CDR2 YFSETQ. Trimming stripped 4 bases from V and 3 bases from J, with 11 bases between. The CDR3 sequence is 14 residues long. CDR3 loop: CASSPGLNNQPQHF. CDR3 nucleotides: TGCGCCAGCAGCCCGGGACTGAACAATCAGCCCCAGCATTTT.

This clone has just one count. CDR3 sequence: CASSQEGSEAFF. In DNA, the CDR3 is TGCGCCAGCAGCCAAGAAGGCAGTGAAGCTTTCTTT. The chain uses TRBV4-3 and TRBJ1-1; no clear D gene. The V and J ends lost 0 bases and 7 bases respectively, with 6 bases between them. Germline V gene data show CDR1 as LGHNA and CDR2 as YSLEER. The CDR3 is made up of 12 amino acids.

V usage is TRBV27 and J usage is TRBJ1-2, with a weak D call TRBD1 (5 bases). The CDR3 sequence is 15 residues long. V lost 6 bases, J lost 2 bases, and 16 bases lay in between. CDR1 is MNHEY and CDR2 is SMNVEV in the germline V gene (reference sequence). The CDR3, as DNA: TGTGCCAGCAGACCAATAGGCAGGGCAAACTATGGCTACACCTTC. As protein: CASRPIGRANYGYTF.

A single count supports this clone. The V and J genes are TRBV10-3 and TRBJ2-7; 10 nucleotides match TRBD1. The junction had 3 bases not matched to a gene; V was cut back by 4 bases and J by 9 bases. Germline V lookup: CDR1 ENHRY, CDR2 SYGVKD. The CDR3 totals 12 residues. This CDR3 is CAISGQGATQYF. CDR3 DNA sequence: TGTGCCATCAGTGGACAGGGGGCGACGCAGTACTTC.

The chain is built from TRBV10-1 and TRBJ2-7, with 8 bases that match TRBD1. The V gene end was trimmed by 5 bases and the J gene end by 2 bases; junction bases not matched to a gene: 8. CDR1 and CDR2 (germline): WNHNN, SYGVQD (reference sequence). The CDR3 loop spans 15 amino acids. The CDR3: CASSSDRDDPYEQYF. The CDR3, as DNA: TGCGCCAGCAGTTCGGACAGGGATGATCCCTACGAGCAGTACTTC.

CDR3 bases: TGTGCCAGCTCACCACCTGGGGCCCCACAGGGTACGCAGTATTTT. Protein: CASSPPGAPQGTQYF. This sequence joins TRBV18 and TRBJ2-3; D perhaps matches TRBD1 (6 bases). V gave up 0 bases and J gave up 8 bases, with 15 bases separating them. This CDR3 is 15 amino acids long. Per germline, CDR1 KGHSH and CDR2 LQKENI.

The chain uses TRBV10-3 and TRBJ1-2; no reliable D call. CDR1 and CDR2 (germline): ENHRY, SYGVKD. V lost 3 bases and J lost 2, with 16 bases in between. The length of the CDR3 is 16 residues. The DNA of the CDR3 is TGTGCCATCAGTGAACTGTTGGGGAAGGAGAACTATGGCTACACCTTC. Protein: CAISELLGKENYGYTF.

This chain connects TRBV11-2 to TRBJ2-3; D gene uncertain. Trimming stripped 1 base from V and 2 bases from J, with 10 bases between. The CDR3 is made up of 15 amino acids. Germline V lookup: CDR1 SGHAT, CDR2 FQNNGV. The CDR3: CASSLGRPDTDTQYF. The CDR3 DNA sequence: TGTGCCAGCAGCTTAGGTCGGCCAGACACAGATACGCAGTATTTT.

The rearrangement uses TRBV4-1 and TRBJ2-2; D call uncertain. The germline V and J ends were trimmed by 0 bases and 3 bases, with 8 bases remaining between them. This CDR3 comprises 15 residues. Germline values: CDR1 MGHRA, CDR2 YSYEKL. In DNA form, the CDR3 reads TGCGCCAGCAGCCAAGATCATGGGTACACCGGGGAGCTGTTTTTT. It specifies CASSQDHGYTGELFF.